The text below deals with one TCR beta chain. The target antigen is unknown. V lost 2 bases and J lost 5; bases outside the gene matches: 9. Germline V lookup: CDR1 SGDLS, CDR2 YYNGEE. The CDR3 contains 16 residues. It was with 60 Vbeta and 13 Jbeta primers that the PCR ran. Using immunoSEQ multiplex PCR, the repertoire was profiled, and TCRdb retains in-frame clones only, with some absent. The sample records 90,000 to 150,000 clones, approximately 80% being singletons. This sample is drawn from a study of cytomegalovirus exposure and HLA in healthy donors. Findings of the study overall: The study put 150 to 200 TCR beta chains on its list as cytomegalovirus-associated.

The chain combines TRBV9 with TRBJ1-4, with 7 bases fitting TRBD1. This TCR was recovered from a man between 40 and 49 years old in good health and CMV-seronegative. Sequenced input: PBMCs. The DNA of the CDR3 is TGTGCCAGCAGCGTCCCGGGGGACAGCTCAAATGAAAAACTGTTTTTT. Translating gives CASSVPGDSSNEKLFF.